This T cell receptor beta chain was sequenced in a study of metastatic and nonmetastatic thyroid tumors. Study context: Comparative analysis of repertoires was undertaken across blood and tumor or nodule tissue obtained from malignant and benign thyroid patients. Study-wide points: Compared with benign nodules, malignant thyroid tumors were reported to have significantly higher TCR beta diversity in both blood and tumor.

This clone has just one count. Its antigen is not identified. Thyroid surgery had not been preceded by any treatment in any patient. There are 14 residues in the CDR3. Per the germline V gene, CDR1 is DFQATT and CDR2 is SNEGSKA (reference sequence). Trimming stripped 1 base from V and 0 bases from J, with 7 bases between. Original methodology: To classify distant metastasis in papillary thyroid cancer, a model was built from CDR3 differences across clinicopathological groups. TCRdb recomputed clones from the PCR reads via MiXCR. The V and J calls and clone size come from TCRdb's table, not from the authors' own analysis. The table lists 35,000 to 40,000 clones, 20% of them singletons.

This TCR derives from a female donor with papillary thyroid cancer or a benign thyroid nodule (not recorded which). Some clones in this sample may be carry-over from other donors' samples. The sequencing input was blood. The chain employs TRBV20-1 and TRBJ2-1; D possibly corresponds to TRBD2 (5 bases). The CDR3 loop is CSARGGSSYNEQFF. The CDR3 coding sequence is TGCAGTGCTAGAGGCGGGTCCTCCTACAATGAGCAGTTCTTC.